This T cell receptor (beta chain) was sequenced during a study of blood T cell repertoires in COVID-19. Turning to the study itself: Samples came from the United States, Italy and Spain, spanning acute and convalescent COVID-19. Sources were T cells, B-cell-depleted T cells, or PBMCs; the material itself was cDNA or gDNA.

Original methodology: From reference gene primer amplification, estimates of nucleated cell counts were derived. Here immunoSEQ multiplex PCR was the method, and the copy in TCRdb shows in-frame clones only, minus some. V, J and clone size reflect that table, while D and trimming were determined from the DNA. Among about 47,000 clones listed, roughly four fifths were seen once. This CDR3 has 15 amino acids. Trimming cost V 6 bases and J 1 base; bases outside gene matches: 6. CDR1 is MNHNY and CDR2 is SVGAGI in the germline V gene (reference sequence). This clone was seen a few times. This TCR was sampled from a human donor with acute or convalescent COVID-19. The donor label of this sample is uncertain. Sequenced sample: peripheral blood. V usage is TRBV6-6 and J usage is TRBJ2-5; 9 nucleotides agree with TRBD1. The DNA of the CDR3 is TGTGCCAGCAGCTCCGGGACAGGGCTCCAAGAGACCCAGTACTTC. Its protein is CASSSGTGLQETQYF.